The 7 T cell receptor beta chains below were found in one sample sequenced in a study of breast tumors, draining lymph nodes, adjacent tissues. Axillary draining lymph nodes of breast cancer patients supplied the node samples. TCRdb itself ran the multiplex PCR reads through MiXCR, one entry per CDR3 protein. This table has 200,000 to 300,000 distinct CDR3 sequences, 30% appearing once. What was sequenced was axillary lymph node tissue. The receptors derive from a female donor with breast cancer. Some clones in this sample may be carry-over from other donors' samples.

On this clonotype itself: A read error may be the cause here, since a much bigger clone is one base away. The CDR3 loop is CSARVLLARTVTDTQYF. The CDR3 nucleotides read TGCAGTGCTAGAGTATTGCTAGCGAGGACAGTCACAGATACGCAGTATTTT. This chain connects TRBV20-1 to TRBJ2-3; D is perhaps TRBD1 or TRBD2 (6 bases each). Germline assignment: CDR1 DFQATT and CDR2 SNEGSKA (reference sequence). Deletions cut 1 base from V and 2 bases from J, with 19 bases between. This CDR3 spans 17 amino acids.

Points on this clonotype: A clone one base away is much larger, so this may be a read error. The chain has TRBV5-1 and TRBJ2-5, with TRBD2 identical over 8 bases. Germline CDR1 is SGHRS and CDR2 is YFSETQ. V shed 0 bases, J shed 2 bases, and the junction held 6 bases outside the gene matches. This CDR3 contains 16 residues. Here the CDR3 reads CASSLGLATVQETQYF. Written as DNA, the CDR3 is TGCGCCAGCAGCTTGGGACTAGCGACAGTACAAGAGACCCAGTACTTC.

This clonotype has just a few counts. This may stem from a read error, because a much larger clone lies one nucleotide away. The chain uses TRBV11-3 and TRBJ2-5; 10 bases are a match to TRBD1. The CDR3 spans 14 residues. CDR1 is SGHNT and CDR2 is YENEEA in the germline V gene. This chain's CDR3 is CVSSRQGQGRTQYF. The CDR3 nucleotides are TGTGTCAGCAGTCGGCAGGGACAGGGGCGGACCCAGTACTTC.

This clonotype was found once. This chain joins TRBV5-5 and TRBJ2-7; the match to TRBD2 covers 10 bases. Germline-derived CDR1 and CDR2 are SGHKS and YYEKEE (reference sequence). The CDR3 covers 16 residues. V shed 0 bases and J 4 bases; nucleotides not matched to a gene: 7. The CDR3 reads CASSLVLSGGVYEQYF. The CDR3 DNA is TGTGCCAGCAGCTTGGTGCTCAGCGGGGGGGTTTACGAGCAGTACTTC.

This clonotype was picked up many times. This chain uses TRBV7-9 with TRBJ2-5, with D unresolved. The germline V and J ends were trimmed by 4 bases and 5 bases, with 8 bases remaining between them. This CDR3 has 12 amino acids. The V gene's germline CDR1 is SEHNR and CDR2 FQNEAQ (reference sequence). The CDR3 nucleotides are TGTGCCAGCAGCTCGTTGGGGGAGACCCAGTACTTC. Translated, it gives CASSSLGETQYF.

This clonotype was detected only a few times. The chain recombines TRBV6-7 with TRBJ2-5; 9 bases fit TRBD2. TRBV6-7 belongs to the ORF category, with a function that is uncertain. J was trimmed by 0 bases and V by 5 bases; bases with no gene match: 16. The CDR3 consists of 19 residues. The CDR3 DNA sequence: TGTGCCAGCAGTCACCCGACCCTAAAGACTAGCGGAAACCAAGAGACCCAGTACTTC. Its translation: CASSHPTLKTSGNQETQYF.

In its sample, this clonotype was seen many times. The chain recombines TRBV29-1 with TRBJ2-5; TRBD1 agrees at 8 bases. The CDR3 is 15 residues long. V was clipped by 6 bases and J by 1 base; unmatched bases: 10. Germline CDR1 reads SQVTM; CDR2 reads ANQGSEA. The CDR3 protein is CSVVGTGKSQETQYF. The DNA for the CDR3 is TGCAGCGTGGTGGGGACAGGCAAAAGCCAAGAGACCCAGTACTTC.